The 14 T cell receptor beta chains below come from one sample, sequenced in a study of T-cell reconstitution after alpha-beta-depleted transplantation in children. Unique molecular identifiers were used in preparing the TCRbeta library. TCRdb re-called the PCR reads with MiXCR, one entry per CDR3 protein. This table has just over 350,000 distinct CDR3 sequences, about an eighth appearing once. The source material was PBMCs, sampled from the stem cell graft. The receptors shown here come from a human donor who donated a stem cell graft to a child with Fanconi anemia.

The chain is built from TRBV11-2 and TRBJ2-5, with D tentatively TRBD2 (6 bases). Per germline, CDR1 SGHAT and CDR2 FQNNGV. The CDR3 is made up of 15 amino acids. Trimming took off 5 bases at V and 4 bases at J, with 17 bases between the two ends. CDR3 region: CASSPSVGGTETQYF. For the CDR3, the DNA is TGTGCCAGCAGCCCCTCTGTTGGCGGGACAGAGACCCAGTACTTC.

This chain links TRBV10-3 with TRBJ2-7; TRBD1 matches 12 bases. Germline CDR1 reads ENHRY; CDR2 reads SYGVKD. The CDR3 covers 16 residues. With 11 bases clipped from V and 5 bases from J, the junction kept 16 bases outside the gene matches. This chain's CDR3 is CAFTPGQGAGANEQYV. As DNA, the CDR3 is TGTGCCTTTACACCGGGACAGGGGGCAGGGGCCAACGAGCAGTACGTC.

The chain couples TRBV6-1 to TRBJ1-5, with 10 bases that match TRBD1. The germline CDR1 and CDR2 sequences are MNHNS and SASEGT. This CDR3 is 14 amino acids long. With V trimmed by 5 bases and J by 5 bases, 3 bases remained unmatched. CDR3 nucleotide sequence: TGTGCCAGCAGTATAGACAGGGGGCATCAGCCCCAGCATTTT. Protein product: CASSIDRGHQPQHF.

This clonotype was picked up a small number of times. The genes are TRBV11-2 and TRBJ2-7; D might be TRBD1 or TRBD2, each matching 5 bases. The CDR3 covers 15 residues. V was pared by 5 bases and J by 0 bases, with 14 bases between. The germline V gene has CDR1 SGHAT and CDR2 FQNNGV. Here the CDR3 DNA reads TGTGCCAGCAGCGAGGGGACCGCTGTCTCCTACGAGCAGTACTTC. This encodes CASSEGTAVSYEQYF.

This clonotype was recorded a few times. This chain joins TRBV6-1 and TRBJ1-1; maybe TRBD1 (6 bases). CDR1 and CDR2 from the germline V gene are MNHNS and SASEGT. Trimming took off 3 bases at V and 3 bases at J, with 11 bases between the two ends. This CDR3 region has 14 residues. Written as DNA, the CDR3 is TGTGCCAGCAGTGACAGGGGACGCGACACTGAAGCTTTCTTT. Translation gives CASSDRGRDTEAFF.

This clonotype was seen only a few times. This rearrangement joins TRBV28 to TRBJ2-2, with a weak D call TRBD1 (5 bases). This CDR3 region has 15 residues. CDR1 and CDR2 from the germline V gene are MDHEN and SYDVKM. V was shortened by 5 bases and J by 5 bases, with 15 bases between the two germline ends. Here the CDR3 reads CASSQGHILTGELFF. CDR3 sequence (DNA): TGTGCCAGCAGTCAAGGACATATCCTAACCGGGGAGCTGTTTTTT.

The rearrangement joins TRBV5-5 to TRBJ2-7, with unresolved D. V was pared by 4 bases and J by 6 bases, with 14 bases between. There are 13 residues in the CDR3. CDR1 is SGHKS and CDR2 is YYEKEE in the germline V gene (reference sequence). The CDR3 DNA reads as TGTGCCAGCAGCCTTGGCCCCCAAGGCGAGCAGTACGTC. It is translated as CASSLGPQGEQYV.

This clonotype came up many times. V and J are TRBV7-2 and TRBJ1-5; D is undetermined. The germline V gene encodes CDR1 SGHTA and CDR2 FQGNSA. V dropped 2 bases and J dropped 3 bases, with 14 bases sitting between them. The CDR3 is made up of 16 amino acids. The CDR3 DNA sequence: TGTGCCAGCAGCTTATATGTGGCAGCGGCCAATCAGCCCCAGCATTTT. It specifies CASSLYVAAANQPQHF.

This clonotype was observed many times. The chain joins TRBV9 to TRBJ2-3; TRBD1 agrees at 9 bases. The CDR3 spans 16 residues. Trimming removed 2 bases from V and 5 bases from J; junction bases left unmatched: 9. Germline V gives CDR1 SGDLS, CDR2 YYNGEE. CDR3 in amino acids: CASSVRGTGKEDTQYF. CDR3 nucleotide sequence: TGTGCCAGCAGCGTTCGGGGGACAGGGAAGGAAGATACGCAGTATTTT.

Ten or more counts support this clonotype. The chain uses TRBV20-1 and TRBJ2-7; 7 bases are a match to TRBD1. V dropped 3 bases and J dropped 2; count of bases not matched to a gene: 10. This CDR3 is built from 15 residues. Germline lookup yields CDR1 DFQATT and CDR2 SNEGSKA (reference sequence). The CDR3 nucleotides read TGCAGTGCTAGTCCCCTGACAGGGATAACCTACGAGCAGTACTTC. It encodes CSASPLTGITYEQYF.

J is TRBJ1-1 and V is TRBV7-9; possible D gene TRBD1, 5 bases. CDR3 length equals 16 residues. The V end lost 5 bases, the J end lost 0 bases, and 16 bases lay between the germline ends. The V gene's germline CDR1 is SEHNR and CDR2 FQNEAQ (reference sequence). As DNA, the CDR3 is TGTGCCAGCAGCCCCCAAGGGGACGTTATGAACACTGAAGCTTTCTTT. This encodes CASSPQGDVMNTEAFF.

The chain is built from TRBV15 and TRBJ2-7; D remains ambiguous. The V and J ends lost 0 bases and 3 bases respectively, with 15 bases between them. This CDR3 is built from 16 residues. The V gene's germline CDR1 is LNHNV and CDR2 YYDKDF (reference sequence). The CDR3 reads CATSRDKGGRVYEQYF. The DNA for the CDR3 is TGTGCCACCAGCAGAGATAAGGGCGGCCGTGTCTACGAGCAGTACTTC. The full variable domain, rest sourced from reference TRBV15 and TRBJ2-7, is DAMVIQNPRYQVTQFGKPVTLSCSQTLNHNVMYWYQQKSSQAPKLLFHYYDKDFNNEADTPDNFQSRRPNTSFCFLDIRSPGLGDTAMYLCATSRDKGGRVYEQYFGPGTRLTVT.

The chain recombines TRBV6-5 with TRBJ1-3; tentatively, D is TRBD1 (5 bases). V lost 5 bases, J lost 4 bases, and 12 bases lay in between. CDR1 MNHEY and CDR2 SVGAGI come from the germline V gene. The CDR3 runs to 14 residues. Here the CDR3 reads CASSTDSGGNTIYF. The CDR3 region has the DNA TGTGCCAGCAGTACTGACAGTGGCGGAAACACCATATATTTT.

This clonotype was detected only a few times. The J gene is TRBJ1-1, the V gene TRBV4-3; D remains unclear. There are 14 residues in the CDR3. V lost 3 bases to trimming and J lost 4 bases, with 12 bases between them. Germline CDR1 reads LGHNA; CDR2 reads YSLEER. The CDR3: CASSQDGSTTEAFF. The CDR3 DNA reads as TGCGCCAGCAGCCAGGATGGGTCGACCACTGAAGCTTTCTTT.